This TCR beta chain was captured by sequencing in a study of cytomegalovirus exposure and HLA in healthy donors. Study-level information: It was reported in a later analysis that the same platform had been used for the 120 validation repertoires as for the approximately 670 first-cohort repertoires.

CDR1 and CDR2 (germline): MNHEY, SMNVEV (reference sequence). Trimming removed 2 bases from V and 4 bases from J; junction bases left unmatched: 6. CDR3 size: 15 residues. TCRdb keeps only in-frame clones here, not all; method: immunoSEQ multiplex PCR. The table shows roughly 350,000 clones, with about nine tenths occurring only once. General study results and limits: Subsequent analysis found a tendency for first-cohort TCR clusters to co-occur within the approximately 130 validation repertoires. Cytomegalovirus association was listed for 170 or so TCR beta chains.

In regard to this clone: Its antigen is still unknown.

The receptor was isolated from a woman aged 18-29 years in good health and CMV-seronegative. Input material: PBMCs. V gene TRBV27 combines with J gene TRBJ2-7, with 9 nucleotides matching TRBD1. The CDR3: CASSLTGTGQYEQYF. The CDR3 DNA follows: TGTGCCAGCAGTTTAACCGGGACAGGGCAATACGAGCAGTACTTC.